A selection of T cell receptor beta chains follows, all from one sample in a study of OX40 agonist ivuxolimab in advanced cancers. Method: immunoSEQ multiplex PCR; TCRdb's copy keeps in-frame clones and lacks some. The profile shows some 61,000 clones, roughly 90% of them singletons. Here the sequenced sample was CD4+ or CD8+ T cells sorted from blood, taken in a trial of the OX40 agonist ivuxolimab. Source of these receptors: an adult with an advanced solid tumor such as melanoma, head and neck, liver or kidney cancer. The CDR3 runs from the conserved cysteine through the conserved F or W. A D gene is named only where the DNA matches it firmly. Only some rows state a clone size, as once, few, many or a class for expanded clones.

TRBJ1-3 | 18 | - | TRBV9 | TRBD1 | CASSPHAGQGISGNTIYF | TGTGCCAGCAGCCCCCATGCCGGACAGGGGATCTCTGGAAACACCATATATTTT
TRBJ1-6 | 14 | - | TRBV19 | - | CASSIGPGDSPLHF | TGTGCCAGTAGTATAGGCCCAGGGGATTCACCCCTCCACTTT
TRBJ1-2 | 14 | - | TRBV14 | - | CASSPSGQGYGYTF | TGTGCCAGCAGCCCATCTGGGCAGGGCTATGGCTACACCTTC
TRBJ2-5 | 14 | - | TRBV5-1 | TRBD2 | CASSLVLAGETQYF | TGCGCCAGCAGCTTGGTCCTAGCGGGAGAGACCCAGTACTTC
TRBJ2-4 | 16 | - | TRBV11-3 | - | CASSLDPPGPGNIQYF | TGTGCCAGCAGCTTAGACCCCCCGGGACCCGGAAACATTCAGTACTTC
TRBJ2-5 | 16 | - | TRBV5-1 | - | CASSLAKAAHQETQYF | TGCGCCAGCAGCTTGGCCAAAGCGGCTCACCAAGAGACCCAGTACTTC
TRBJ2-5 | 15 | - | TRBV7-3 | TRBD2 | CASSLNAGGPLTQYF | TGTGCCAGCAGCTTAAATGCGGGAGGGCCTTTGACCCAGTACTTC
TRBJ1-5 | 13 | - | TRBV19 | - | CASSGRVGGTQHF | TGTGCCAGTAGTGGTAGGGTTGGAGGGACCCAGCATTTT
TRBJ2-4 | 14 | - | TRBV4-1 | - | CASSQDGPKNIQYF | TGCGCCAGCAGCCAAGACGGTCCCAAAAACATTCAGTACTTC
TRBJ2-2 | 15 | - | TRBV6-1 | - | CASIGGVPRAGELFF | TGTGCCAGCATTGGGGGAGTCCCTCGCGCCGGGGAGCTGTTTTTT
TRBJ2-5 | 14 | - | TRBV4-1 | TRBD1 | CASSHRTGSETQYF | TGCGCCAGCAGCCACAGGACAGGAAGCGAGACCCAGTACTTC
TRBJ2-7 | 16 | - | TRBV27 | TRBD1 | CASIGTGGPPSNEQYF | TGTGCCAGCATCGGGACAGGGGGGCCCCCTTCGAACGAGCAGTACTTC
TRBJ1-1 | 17 | - | TRBV7-9 | - | CASSPASRGVKNTEAFF | TGTGCCAGCAGCCCGGCGAGTAGGGGGGTCAAGAACACTGAAGCTTTCTTT
TRBJ2-7 | 12 | - | TRBV7-4 | - | CASTRGLYEQYF | TGTGCCAGCACCCGTGGGCTCTACGAGCAGTACTTC
TRBJ2-2 | 14 | - | TRBV2 | - | CASSGGPNTGELFF | TGTGCCAGCAGTGGTGGCCCGAACACCGGGGAGCTGTTTTTT
TRBJ2-3 | 13 | few | TRBV7-3 | - | CASSLTHGDTQYF | TGTGCCAGCAGCTTAACGCACGGGGATACGCAGTATTTT